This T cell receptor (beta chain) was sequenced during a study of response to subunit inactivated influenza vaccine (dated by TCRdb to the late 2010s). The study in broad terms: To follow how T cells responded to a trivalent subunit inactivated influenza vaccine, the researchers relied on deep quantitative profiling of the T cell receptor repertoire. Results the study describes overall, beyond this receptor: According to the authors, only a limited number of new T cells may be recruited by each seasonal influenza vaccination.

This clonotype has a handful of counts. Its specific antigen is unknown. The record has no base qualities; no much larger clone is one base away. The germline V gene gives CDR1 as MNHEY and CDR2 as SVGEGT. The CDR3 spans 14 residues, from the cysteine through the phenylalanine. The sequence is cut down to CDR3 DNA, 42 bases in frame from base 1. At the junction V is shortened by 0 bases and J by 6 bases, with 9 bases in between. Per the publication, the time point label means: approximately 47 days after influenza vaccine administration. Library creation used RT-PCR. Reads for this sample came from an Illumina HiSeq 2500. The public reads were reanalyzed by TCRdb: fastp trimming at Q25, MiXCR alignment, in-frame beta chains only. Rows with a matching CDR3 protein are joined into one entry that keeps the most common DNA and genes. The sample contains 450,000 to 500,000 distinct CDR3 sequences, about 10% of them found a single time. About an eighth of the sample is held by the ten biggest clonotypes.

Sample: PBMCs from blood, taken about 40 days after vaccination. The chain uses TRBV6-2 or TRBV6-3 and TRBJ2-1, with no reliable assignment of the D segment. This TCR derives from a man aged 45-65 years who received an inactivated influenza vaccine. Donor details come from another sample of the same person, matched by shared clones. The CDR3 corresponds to CASSYSGWINEQFF. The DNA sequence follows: TGTGCCAGCAGTTACTCCGGCTGGATCAATGAGCAGTTCTTC.